A single sample gave rise to the 21 T cell receptor beta chains below, sequenced in a study of blood T cell repertoires in COVID-19. This table comes from immunoSEQ multiplex PCR, and its TCRdb copy is limited to in-frame clones, with some not included. The sample lists some 150,000 clones, around 81% seen once, with 5% in the top ten. Material for sequencing was peripheral blood. Every receptor here comes from a woman aged 45-65 years with acute or convalescent COVID-19.

V gene TRBV5-1 combines with J gene TRBJ2-7; 7 positions agree with TRBD1. The trim removed 1 base at V and 4 bases at J, leaving 8 bases unmatched. The CDR3 totals 15 residues. Germline values: CDR1 SGHRS, CDR2 YFSETQ. Here the CDR3 DNA reads TGCGCCAGCAGCTTGAATTCGGGACAGATTTACGAGCAGTACTTC. It translates to CASSLNSGQIYEQYF.

The chain is built from TRBV10-3 and TRBJ2-1, with TRBD2 matching 10 bases. Germline lookup yields CDR1 ENHRY and CDR2 SYGVKD. The CDR3 spans 15 residues. The V gene end was trimmed by 0 bases and the J gene end by 10 bases; junction bases not matched to a gene: 6. In DNA form, the CDR3 reads TGTGCCATCAGTGAGTCGAATCTAGCGGGGGTCGAGCAGTTCTTC. Protein product: CAISESNLAGVEQFF.

This rearrangement joins TRBV19 to TRBJ1-5; TRBD1 is a possible D gene (5 bases). Germline CDR1 and CDR2: LNHDA and SQIVND (reference sequence). Deletions cut 7 bases from V and 9 bases from J, with 16 bases between. The CDR3 contains 13 residues. This chain's CDR3 is CASIPGGGRPQHF. As DNA, the CDR3 is TGTGCCAGTATCCCGGGGGGAGGTCGGCCCCAGCATTTT.

The rearrangement uses TRBV3-1 (or the pseudogene TRBV3-2) and TRBJ2-5, with D tentatively TRBD2 (5 bases). V lost 1 base and J lost 5, with 11 bases in between. The CDR3 consists of 14 residues. Looked up from germline, CDR1 is LGHDT and CDR2 is YNNKEL (reference sequence). DNA of the CDR3: TGTGCCAGCAGCCAAGTCTCTCGCGGGGAGACCCAGTACTTC. It yields the protein CASSQVSRGETQYF.

The chain recombines TRBV7-2 with TRBJ1-5, with a tentative D call TRBD1 (6 bases). The germline V gene encodes CDR1 SGHTA and CDR2 FQGNSA. The V end lost 1 base, the J end lost 5 bases, and 12 bases lay between the germline ends. The length of the CDR3 is 15 residues. The CDR3 protein is CASSLGGRGYQPQHF. In DNA, the CDR3 is TGTGCCAGCAGCTTAGGTGGCAGGGGTTATCAGCCCCAGCATTTT.

The J gene is TRBJ1-1, the V gene TRBV18; D possibly corresponds to TRBD1 (6 bases). Germline V gene data show CDR1 as KGHSH and CDR2 as LQKENI. This CDR3 has 13 residues. V was pared by 3 bases and J by 6 bases, with 11 bases between. The DNA for the CDR3 is TGTGCCAGCTCACCGGACAGTCAGCCTGAAGCTTTCTTT. It is translated as CASSPDSQPEAFF. Full variable domain (outside the CDR3, taken from reference TRBV18 and TRBJ1-1): NAGVMQNPRHLVRRRGQEARLRCSPMKGHSHVYWYRQLPEEGLKFMVYLQKENIIDESGMPKERFSAEFPKEGPSILRIQQVVRGDSAAYFCASSPDSQPEAFFGQGTRLTVV.

This clone was counted a single time. CDR3: CASSSPGQGESEQYF. The CDR3 coding sequence is TGTGCCAGCAGCTCTCCTGGACAGGGGGAAAGCGAGCAGTACTTC. This chain links TRBV5-4 with TRBJ2-7; 10 bases align to TRBD1. This CDR3 has 15 residues. V was pared by 3 bases and J by 6 bases, with 9 bases of the junction left unmatched. The V gene's germline CDR1 is SGHNT and CDR2 YYREEE (reference sequence). Full variable domain (outside the CDR3, taken from reference TRBV5-4 and TRBJ2-7): ETGVTQSPTHLIKTRGQQVTLRCSSQSGHNTVSWYQQALGQGPQFIFQYYREEENGRGNFPPRFSGLQFPNYSSELNVNALELDDSALYLCASSSPGQGESEQYFGPGTRLTVT.

This clone has a handful of counts. CDR3 sequence reads: CASSEHPGNQPQHF. As DNA, the CDR3 is TGTGCCAGCAGTGAACACCCAGGGAATCAGCCCCAGCATTTT. The chain carries TRBV6-1 and TRBJ1-5, with D possibly TRBD1 on 5 matching bases. The ends were cut back, 2 bases at V and 4 bases at J, with 9 bases in the middle. The CDR3 runs 14 residues. Germline loops: CDR1 MNHNS, CDR2 SASEGT.

This clone was seen a few times. CDR3 amino acids: CASSQTGTGAGSNQPQHF. The CDR3 DNA sequence: TGTGCCAGCAGCCAGACCGGGACAGGGGCGGGTAGCAATCAGCCCCAGCATTTT. V gene TRBV4-2 combines with J gene TRBJ1-5; TRBD1 aligns across 10 bases. CDR1 and CDR2 from the germline V gene are LGHNA and YNFKEQ. Trimming removed 3 bases from V and 0 bases from J; junction bases left unmatched: 8. This CDR3 is built from 18 residues.

The rearrangement uses TRBV19 and TRBJ2-3, with a weak D call TRBD1 (6 bases). V shed 7 bases and J shed 4 bases, with 15 bases lying between them. This CDR3 is 14 amino acids long. Germline-derived CDR1 and CDR2 are LNHDA and SQIVND (reference sequence). The CDR3 loop reads CASKRPRGADTQYF. In nucleotides, the CDR3 is TGTGCCAGTAAACGTCCCAGGGGCGCAGATACGCAGTATTTT.

This clone has just a few counts. This chain joins TRBV7-2 and TRBJ2-1; TRBD2 might be the D (5 bases). V was trimmed by 2 bases and J by 9 bases, leaving 14 bases between them. This CDR3 has 14 amino acids. Germline CDR1 reads SGHTA; CDR2 reads FQGNSA. For the CDR3, the DNA is TGTGCCAGCAGCTTAAGCGGTAGCTTCGGTGAGCAGTTCTTC. As protein: CASSLSGSFGEQFF.

The chain employs TRBV3-1 (or the pseudogene TRBV3-2) and TRBJ1-1; D is possibly TRBD1 (5 bases). The CDR3 extends over 14 amino acids. V was trimmed by 4 bases and J by 4 bases, leaving 13 bases between them. Germline CDR1 is LGHDT and CDR2 is YNNKEL (reference sequence). CDR3 in DNA: TGTGCCAGCAGCCCGAGCGGGGGACTCACTGAAGCTTTCTTT. Translating it yields CASSPSGGLTEAFF.

The rearrangement links TRBV27 to TRBJ1-2; D uncertain. CDR3 size: 14 residues. The germline V gene has CDR1 MNHEY and CDR2 SMNVEV (reference sequence). V lost 0 bases and J lost 3, with 8 bases in between. The CDR3 loop is CASSLSGNDYGYTF. The CDR3 DNA sequence: TGTGCCAGCAGTTTATCGGGCAACGACTATGGCTACACCTTC.

This clone was counted a single time. The CDR3 sequence: CASNTGTLNSPLHF. The CDR3 DNA reads TGTGCCAGCAATACCGGGACACTTAATTCACCCCTCCACTTT. V is TRBV7-2 and J is TRBJ1-6, with a tentative D call TRBD1 (6 bases). The CDR3 is 14 amino acids. Deletions cut 7 bases from V and 6 bases from J, with 13 bases between. Germline V CDR1 and CDR2: SGHTA, FQGNSA.

The chain combines TRBV3-1 (or the pseudogene TRBV3-2) with TRBJ2-7; TRBD2 agrees at 7 bases. V dropped 1 base and J dropped 8; count of bases not matched to a gene: 8. Germline CDR1 is LGHDT and CDR2 is YNNKEL (reference sequence). The CDR3 has 14 amino acids. The CDR3 DNA follows: TGTGCCAGCAGCCAAGCTGAGCGGGGCGGGCAGCAGTACTTC. Translated, it gives CASSQAERGGQQYF.

This clone turned up a few times. The chain employs TRBV6-2 or TRBV6-3 and TRBJ2-3, with a possible D match to TRBD1 (6 bases). CDR1 and CDR2 (germline): MNHEY, SVGEGT. This CDR3 contains 17 residues. Trimming removed 2 bases from V and 2 bases from J, with 17 bases in between. The CDR3 DNA sequence: TGTGCCAGCAGTTACCCAGTTCGGACAGTGACCACAGATACGCAGTATTTT. Amino acids: CASSYPVRTVTTDTQYF.

The chain combines TRBV11-3 with TRBJ2-1; weak D call: TRBD1 (6 bases). This CDR3 has 16 residues. Germline V gene sequence: CDR1 SGHNT, CDR2 YENEEA. V shed 5 bases and J shed 1 base, with 15 bases lying between them. In DNA, the CDR3 is TGTGCCAGCAGCCCCTTTACACAGGGTTCCTACAATGAGCAGTTCTTC. Translation gives CASSPFTQGSYNEQFF. Looking up the rest from reference TRBV11-3 and TRBJ2-1 gives the full variable domain: EAGVVQSPRYKIIEKKQPVAFWCNPISGHNTLYWYLQNLGQGPELLIRYENEEAVDDSQLPKDRFSAERLKGVDSTLKIQPAELGDSAVYLCASSPFTQGSYNEQFFGPGTRLTVL.

The rearrangement links TRBV25-1 to TRBJ1-1; 7 positions match TRBD1. Germline assignment: CDR1 MGHDK and CDR2 SYGVNS. The CDR3 totals 16 residues. V lost 5 bases, J lost 4 bases, and 13 bases stayed unmatched. Here the CDR3 DNA reads TGTGCCAGCAGTCCCTCAAGGGCGACAGGGAGCACTGAAGCTTTCTTT. Translation gives CASSPSRATGSTEAFF.

This clone occurred a few times. The chain uses TRBV6-2 or TRBV6-3 and TRBJ1-3; 7 bases line up with TRBD1. Looked up from germline, CDR1 is MNHEY and CDR2 is SVGEGT. There are 16 residues in the CDR3. Unmatched junction bases numbered 8, after V lost 6 bases and J lost 0 bases. CDR3 loop: CASSPGQRSSGNTIYF. DNA for the CDR3: TGTGCCAGCAGCCCGGGACAGAGAAGCTCTGGAAACACCATATATTTT.

This clone was seen a single time. The chain links TRBV10-3 to TRBJ1-1; TRBD1 agrees at 8 bases. V shed 2 bases, J shed 11 bases, and the junction held 13 bases outside the gene matches. The CDR3 consists of 15 residues. Germline CDR1 reads ENHRY; CDR2 reads SYGVKD. The CDR3 region is CAISELDRAGTRAFF. CDR3 sequence (DNA): TGTGCCATCAGTGAGCTGGACAGGGCAGGAACTCGGGCTTTCTTT.

J is TRBJ2-3 and V is TRBV5-1, with 11 positions matching TRBD1. From germline, CDR1 is SGHRS and CDR2 YFSETQ. The trim removed 4 bases at V and 3 bases at J, leaving 10 bases unmatched. The CDR3 runs to 17 residues. CDR3 region: CASSAASGTGGTDTQYF. For the CDR3, the DNA is TGCGCCAGCAGCGCCGCATCCGGGACAGGGGGTACAGATACGCAGTATTTT. The variable domain in full, completed from reference TRBV5-1 and TRBJ2-3, reads KAGVTQTPRYLIKTRGQQVTLSCSPISGHRSVSWYQQTPGQGLQFLFEYFSETQRNKGNFPGRFSGRQFSNSRSEMNVSTLELGDSALYLCASSAASGTGGTDTQYFGPGTRLTVL.